A selection of T cell receptor beta chains follows, all from one sample in a study of blood T cell repertoires in COVID-19. Profiling relied on immunoSEQ multiplex PCR, and the TCRdb table lists in-frame clones only, not all of them. The sample lists around 130,000 clones, about 80% occurring once. Input material: peripheral blood. These receptor sequences come from an older woman with acute or convalescent COVID-19. CDR3s leave out the opening cysteine and the closing phenylalanine or tryptophan.

V: TRBV6-1
CDR3: ASSEFNGGGNGYT

V: TRBV2
CDR3: ASTREEDGYT

V: TRBV6-5
CDR3: ASSYSGTGNYEQY

V: TRBV10-1
CDR3: ASSERKERTEAF

V: TRBV27
CDR3: ASSSRGNTEAF

V: TRBV27
CDR3: ASSSLDSRTASYGYT

V: TRBV19
CDR3: ASSMEPGQVDGAQY

V: TRBV6-5
CDR3: ASRGQGEGELF

V: TRBV5-4
CDR3: ASTSGTPNTEAF

V: TRBV21-1
CDR3: ASSKIKRQGKNTEAF

V: TRBV9
CDR3: ASSVSWGGTDTQY

V: TRBV4-1
CDR3: ASSQGVDRANEKLF

V: TRBV12-3/TRBV12-4
CDR3: ASSLSDTQY

V: TRBV18
CDR3: ASSPLKQSGNTIY

V: TRBV6-5
CDR3: ASTSRKGAEKLF